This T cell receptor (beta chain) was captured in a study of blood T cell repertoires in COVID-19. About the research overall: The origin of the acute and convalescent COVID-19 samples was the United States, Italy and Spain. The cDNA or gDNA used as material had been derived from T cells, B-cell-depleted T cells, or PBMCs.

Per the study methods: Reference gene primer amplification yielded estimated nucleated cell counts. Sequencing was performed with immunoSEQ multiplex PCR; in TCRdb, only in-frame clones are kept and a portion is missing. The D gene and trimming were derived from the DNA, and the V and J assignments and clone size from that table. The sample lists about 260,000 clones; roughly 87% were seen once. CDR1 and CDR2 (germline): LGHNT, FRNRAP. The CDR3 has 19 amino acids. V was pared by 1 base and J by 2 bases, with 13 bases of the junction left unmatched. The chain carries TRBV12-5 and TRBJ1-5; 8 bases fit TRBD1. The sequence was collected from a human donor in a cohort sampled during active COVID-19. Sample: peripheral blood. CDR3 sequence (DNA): TGTGCTAGTGGTTTGGCCCCAAAGGACAGGGAACTAGGCAATCAGCCCCAGCATTTT. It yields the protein CASGLAPKDRELGNQPQHF.